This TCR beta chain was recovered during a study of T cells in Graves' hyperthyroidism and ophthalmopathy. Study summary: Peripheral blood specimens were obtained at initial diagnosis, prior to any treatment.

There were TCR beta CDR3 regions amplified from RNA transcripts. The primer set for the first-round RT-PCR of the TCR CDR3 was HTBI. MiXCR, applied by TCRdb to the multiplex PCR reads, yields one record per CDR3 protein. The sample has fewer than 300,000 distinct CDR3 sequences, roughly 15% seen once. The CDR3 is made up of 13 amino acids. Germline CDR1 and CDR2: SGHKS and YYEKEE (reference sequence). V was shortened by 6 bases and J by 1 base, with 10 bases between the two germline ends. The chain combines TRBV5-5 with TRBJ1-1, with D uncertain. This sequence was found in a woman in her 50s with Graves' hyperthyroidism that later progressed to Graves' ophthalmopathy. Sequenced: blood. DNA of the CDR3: TGTGCCAGCACCAGTTACAGGAACACTGAAGCTTTCTTT. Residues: CASTSYRNTEAFF.